Below, one TCR beta chain is given with its context. No antigen is known for it. The source of the sample is a study of shared clonotypes between healthy human individuals. Findings and caveats of the study: Rarefaction curves obtained for sorted subsets showed sequencing incomplete despite large depth.

Germline V gene lookup returns CDR1 SNHLY and CDR2 FYNNEI. The V end was cut by 1 base, the J end by 8 bases, with 12 bases between. This CDR3 has 14 residues. Positively selected for CCR7, the CD45RO-negative cells used as naive CD8 cells excluded terminally differentiated effector memory CD45RA+ cells. The study drew its donors from healthy HIV-negative adults without recent acute infections or vaccinations. Each subset's genomic DNA was shared equally among a number of immunoSEQ plates. Template for every sorted-subset replicate PCR totaled about 0.2 ug DNA, about 30,000 T cell genomes. Sequencing was performed with immunoSEQ multiplex PCR; in TCRdb, only in-frame clones are kept and a portion is missing. The table has nearly 2 million clones, about 95% seen once.

The specimen sequenced was naive CD8+ T cells sorted from blood. The TCR comes from a young man in good health. The chain couples TRBV2 to TRBJ2-1; no clear D gene. CDR3 region: CASSEGGPLDEQFF. The CDR3 DNA reads as TGTGCCAGCAGTGAAGGAGGACCCCTGGATGAGCAGTTCTTC.